This T cell receptor beta chain was sequenced in a study of neurological immune-mediated disorders. CDR1 SGHRS and CDR2 YFSETQ come from the germline V gene. Trimming pared 0 bases from V and 1 base from J, leaving 13 bases between. The CDR3 consists of 16 residues. This clonotype was seen many times. TCRdb fed the 5' RACE reads into MiXCR, producing one record per CDR3 protein. The table includes about 76,000 distinct CDR3 sequences, 15% to 20% detected once. V gene TRBV5-1 combines with J gene TRBJ1-1; the D is unclear. Sequencing used PBMCs. This receptor was obtained from a woman in her 40s in good health. The CDR3 nucleotides are TGCGCCAGCAGCTTGGAGTATCGGGTCAAGAACACTGAAGCTTTCTTT. It yields the protein CASSLEYRVKNTEAFF. Looking up the rest from reference TRBV5-1 and TRBJ1-1 gives the full variable domain: KAGVTQTPRYLIKTRGQQVTLSCSPISGHRSVSWYQQTPGQGLQFLFEYFSETQRNKGNFPGRFSGRQFSNSRSEMNVSTLELGDSALYLCASSLEYRVKNTEAFFGQGTRLTVV.